This entry lists 5 T cell receptor beta chains sequenced from one sample in a study of regulatory T cells in long-lasting Graves disease. Combining iRepertoire HTBI primers with Arm-PCR of CDR3 regions, the authors built TCR beta libraries. TCRdb processed the multiplex PCR reads anew with MiXCR; each CDR3 protein has one entry. The data hold just over 600,000 distinct CDR3 sequences, with around 15% observed a single time. As to time point: newly diagnosed GD, antithyroid drugs for less than 3 months. The authors made the TCR library using RNA they extracted from PBMCs. These records were also assigned to another study, of T cells in Graves' hyperthyroidism and ophthalmopathy.

The material sequenced was peripheral blood mononuclear cells (PBMCs), taken at new diagnosis, from a patient treated with antithyroid drugs. The receptors shown here come from a woman aged 25 to 39 with Graves disease.

The table lists this clonotype with many counts. The V and J genes are TRBV10-3 and TRBJ2-7; tentative D call: TRBD2 (5 bases). The CDR3 totals 12 residues. Trimming stripped 8 bases from V and 3 bases from J, with 11 bases between. Germline CDR1 is ENHRY and CDR2 is SYGVKD. DNA of the CDR3: TGTGCCATCGCCGGGGATAGCTACGAGCAGTACTTC. It encodes CAIAGDSYEQYF.

This clonotype has a handful of counts. This likely came from a read error, as a far larger clone is one base away. The genes are TRBV24-1 and TRBJ2-3, with D perhaps matching TRBD1 or TRBD2 (6 bases each). TRBJ2-7 matches the DNA end more closely, so the J call is doubtful. The CDR3 spans 15 residues. Germline V lookup: CDR1 KGHDR, CDR2 SFDVKD. Here the CDR3 DNA reads TGTGCCACCAGTATCGAGGGGGGAAGTCCCTACGAGCAGTACTTC. Translated: CATSIEGGSPYEQYF.

This clonotype occurred many times. The genes are TRBV7-9 and TRBJ2-3, with D perhaps matching TRBD1 (5 bases). The CDR3 covers 12 residues. Germline CDR1 and CDR2: SEHNR and FQNEAQ (reference sequence). V was cut by 1 base and J by 9 bases, with 8 bases left in between. Here the CDR3 reads CASSLEDTTQYF. In nucleotides, the CDR3 is TGTGCCAGCAGCTTAGAGGACACAACGCAGTATTTT.

The chain uses TRBV14 and TRBJ1-1; weak D call: TRBD1 (5 bases). Deletions cut 3 bases from V and 12 bases from J, with 23 bases between. CDR3 length equals 15 residues. CDR1 is SGHDN and CDR2 is FVKESK in the germline V gene. In nucleotides, the CDR3 is TGTGCCAGCAGCCAGGGAACAACAGGAGGCTACATTCCTTTCTTT. It specifies CASSQGTTGGYIPFF.

The CDR3 region is CASRFRSNQPQHF. The CDR3 DNA follows: TGTGCCAGCAGGTTTAGAAGCAATCAGCCCCAGCATTTT. The chain couples TRBV28 to TRBJ1-5; unclear D gene. V lost 6 bases, J lost 1 base, and 7 bases lay in between. The CDR3 consists of 13 residues. Germline V CDR1 and CDR2: MDHEN, SYDVKM.